This entry features one T cell receptor (beta chain) sequence. This sample was included in a study of CD8 T cells in Susac syndrome. V lost 1 base, J lost 6 bases, and 4 bases stayed unmatched. Germline CDR1 LGHNA, CDR2 YSLEER. The CDR3 extends over 14 amino acids. TCR beta sequences were obtained from blood CD8+ and CD4+ T cells. RNA in amounts of about 0.45 to 1 ug was reverse transcribed with random hexamers. Amplification of TCR beta CDR3 by immunoSEQ multiplex PCR spanned 54 Vbeta and 13 Jbeta. Each CDR3 protein gets one entry after TCRdb re-called the immunoSEQ multiplex PCR reads with MiXCR. In the table there are about 120,000 distinct CDR3 sequences, 94% of which are singletons.

V gene TRBV4-3 combines with J gene TRBJ2-7; 9 bases are shared with TRBD2. The specimen was CD4+ T cells from PBMCs. This sequence originates from a human donor in good health. The CDR3 is CASSQVASGTEQYF. The CDR3 DNA is TGCGCCAGCAGCCAAGTGGCTAGCGGGACCGAGCAGTACTTC.